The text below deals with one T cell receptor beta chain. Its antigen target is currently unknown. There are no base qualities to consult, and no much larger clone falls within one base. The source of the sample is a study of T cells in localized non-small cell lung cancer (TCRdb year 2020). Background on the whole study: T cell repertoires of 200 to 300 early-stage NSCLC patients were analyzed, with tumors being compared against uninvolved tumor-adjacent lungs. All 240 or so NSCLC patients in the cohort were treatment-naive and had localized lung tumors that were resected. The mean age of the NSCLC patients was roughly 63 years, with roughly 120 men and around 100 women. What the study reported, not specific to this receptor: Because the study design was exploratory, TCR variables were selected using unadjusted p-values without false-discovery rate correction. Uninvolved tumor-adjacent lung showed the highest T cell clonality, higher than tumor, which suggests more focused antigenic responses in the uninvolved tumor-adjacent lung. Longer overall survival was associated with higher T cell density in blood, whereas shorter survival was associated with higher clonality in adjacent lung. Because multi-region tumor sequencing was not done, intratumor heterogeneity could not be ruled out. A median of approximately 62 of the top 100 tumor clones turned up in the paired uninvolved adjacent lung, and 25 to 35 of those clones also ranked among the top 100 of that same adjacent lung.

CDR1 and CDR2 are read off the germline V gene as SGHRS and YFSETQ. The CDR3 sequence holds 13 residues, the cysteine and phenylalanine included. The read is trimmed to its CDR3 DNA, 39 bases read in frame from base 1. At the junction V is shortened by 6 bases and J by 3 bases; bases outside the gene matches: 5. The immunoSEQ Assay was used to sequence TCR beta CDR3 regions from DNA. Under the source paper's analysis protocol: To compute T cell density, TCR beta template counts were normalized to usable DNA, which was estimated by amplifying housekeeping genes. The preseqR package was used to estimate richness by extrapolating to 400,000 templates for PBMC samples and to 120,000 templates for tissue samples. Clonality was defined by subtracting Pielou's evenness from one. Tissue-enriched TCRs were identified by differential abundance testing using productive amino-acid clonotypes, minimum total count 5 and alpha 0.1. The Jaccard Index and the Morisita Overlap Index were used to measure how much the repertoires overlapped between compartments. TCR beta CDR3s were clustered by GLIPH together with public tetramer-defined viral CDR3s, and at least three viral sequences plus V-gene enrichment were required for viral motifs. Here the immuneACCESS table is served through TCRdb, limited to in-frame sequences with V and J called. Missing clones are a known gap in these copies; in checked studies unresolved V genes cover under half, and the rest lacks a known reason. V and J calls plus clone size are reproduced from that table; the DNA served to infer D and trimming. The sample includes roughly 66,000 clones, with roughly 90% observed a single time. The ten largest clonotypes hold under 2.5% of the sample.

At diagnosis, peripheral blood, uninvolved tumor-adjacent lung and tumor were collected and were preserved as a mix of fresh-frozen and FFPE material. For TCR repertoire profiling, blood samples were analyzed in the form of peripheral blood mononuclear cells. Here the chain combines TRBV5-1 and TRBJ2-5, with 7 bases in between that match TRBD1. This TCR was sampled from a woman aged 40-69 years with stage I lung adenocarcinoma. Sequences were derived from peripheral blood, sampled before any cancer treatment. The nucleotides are TGCGCCAGCACCCGGACAGGTGAAGAGACCCAGTACTTC. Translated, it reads CASTRTGEETQYF.